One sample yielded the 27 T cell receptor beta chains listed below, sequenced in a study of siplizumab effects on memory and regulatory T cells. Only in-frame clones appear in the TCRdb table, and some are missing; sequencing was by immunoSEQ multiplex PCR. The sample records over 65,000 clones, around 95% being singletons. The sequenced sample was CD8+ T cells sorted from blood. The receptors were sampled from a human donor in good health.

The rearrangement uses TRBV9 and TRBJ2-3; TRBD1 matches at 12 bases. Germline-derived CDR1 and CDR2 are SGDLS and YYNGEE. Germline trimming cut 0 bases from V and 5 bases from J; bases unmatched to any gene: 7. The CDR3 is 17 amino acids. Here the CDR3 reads CASSVGWGTGGQDTQYF. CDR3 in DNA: TGTGCCAGCAGCGTAGGTTGGGGGACAGGGGGCCAAGATACGCAGTATTTT.

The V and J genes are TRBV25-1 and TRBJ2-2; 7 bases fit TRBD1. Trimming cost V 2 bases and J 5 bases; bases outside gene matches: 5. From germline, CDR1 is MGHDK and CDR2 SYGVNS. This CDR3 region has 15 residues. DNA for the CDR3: TGTGCCAGCAGTGAAGGGCAGGGGGAGACCGGGGAGCTGTTTTTT. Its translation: CASSEGQGETGELFF.

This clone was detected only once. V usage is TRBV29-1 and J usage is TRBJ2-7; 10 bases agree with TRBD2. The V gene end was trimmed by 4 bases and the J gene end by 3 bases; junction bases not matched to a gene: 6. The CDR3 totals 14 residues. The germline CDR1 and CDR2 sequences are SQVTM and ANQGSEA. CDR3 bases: TGCAGCGTTGTCCTAGCGGGAGTCATCTACGAGCAGTACTTC. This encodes CSVVLAGVIYEQYF.

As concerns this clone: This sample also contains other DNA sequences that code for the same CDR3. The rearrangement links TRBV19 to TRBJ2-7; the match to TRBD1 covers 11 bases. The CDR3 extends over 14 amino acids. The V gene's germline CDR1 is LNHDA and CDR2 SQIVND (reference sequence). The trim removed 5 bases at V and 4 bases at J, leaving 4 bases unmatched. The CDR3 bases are TGTGCCAGTAGTCCGGGACAGGGGGATTACGAGCAGTACTTC. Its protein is CASSPGQGDYEQYF.

The CDR3 DNA sequence: TGTGCCAGCACCGGGCAGGGCGGGAGGCTGAAAGAGCAGTACTTC. It encodes CASTGQGGRLKEQYF. This sequence joins TRBV2 and TRBJ2-7; 8 bases map to TRBD2. This CDR3 contains 15 residues. CDR1 SNHLY and CDR2 FYNNEI come from the germline V gene. V shed 7 bases, J shed 7 bases, and the junction held 15 bases outside the gene matches.

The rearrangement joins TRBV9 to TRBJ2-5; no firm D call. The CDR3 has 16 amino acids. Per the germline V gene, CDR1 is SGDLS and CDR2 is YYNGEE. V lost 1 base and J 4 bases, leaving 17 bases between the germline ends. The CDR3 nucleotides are TGTGCCAGCAGCGTATCCGGACGAATAAACCCAGAGACCCAGTACTTC. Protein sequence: CASSVSGRINPETQYF. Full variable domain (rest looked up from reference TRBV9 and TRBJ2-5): DSGVTQTPKHLITATGQRVTLRCSPRSGDLSVYWYQQSLDQGLQFLIQYYNGEERAKGNILERFSAQQFPDLHSELNLSSLELGDSALYFCASSVSGRINPETQYFGPGTRLLVL.

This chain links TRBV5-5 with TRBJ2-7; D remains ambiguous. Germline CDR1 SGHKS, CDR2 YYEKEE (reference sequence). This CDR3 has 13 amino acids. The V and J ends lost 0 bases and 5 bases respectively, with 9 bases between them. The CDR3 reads CASSLVAGHEQYF. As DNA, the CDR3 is TGTGCCAGCAGCTTGGTCGCAGGTCACGAGCAGTACTTC.

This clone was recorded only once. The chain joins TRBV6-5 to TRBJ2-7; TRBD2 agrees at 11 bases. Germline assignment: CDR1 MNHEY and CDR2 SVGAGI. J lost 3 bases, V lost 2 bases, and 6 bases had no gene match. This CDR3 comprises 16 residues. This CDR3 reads CASSYLGTSGNYEQYF. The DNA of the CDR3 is TGTGCCAGCAGTTACCTTGGGACTAGCGGAAACTACGAGCAGTACTTC.

The CDR3 DNA reads TGTGCCAGCAGCCCAGGGGGAGGCTACACCTTC. Translated: CASSPGGGYTF. The chain employs TRBV5-6 and TRBJ1-2, with 7 positions matching TRBD1. V was pared by 4 bases and J by 8 bases, with 2 bases of the junction left unmatched. The CDR3 contains 11 residues. The germline gives CDR1 SGHDT, CDR2 YYEEEE.

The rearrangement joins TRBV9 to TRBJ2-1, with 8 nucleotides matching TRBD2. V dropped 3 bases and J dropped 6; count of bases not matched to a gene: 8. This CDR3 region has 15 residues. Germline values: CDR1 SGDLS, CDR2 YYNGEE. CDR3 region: CASSDREGGSNEQFF. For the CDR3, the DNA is TGTGCCAGCAGCGATCGGGAGGGAGGATCCAATGAGCAGTTCTTC.

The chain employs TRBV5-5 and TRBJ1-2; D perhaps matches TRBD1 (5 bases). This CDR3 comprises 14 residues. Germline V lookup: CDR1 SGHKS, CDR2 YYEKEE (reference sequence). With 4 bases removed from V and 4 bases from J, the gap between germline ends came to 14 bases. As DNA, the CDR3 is TGTGCCAGCAGCGCCCCAGGGCTGGCCTATGGCTACACCTTC. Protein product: CASSAPGLAYGYTF.

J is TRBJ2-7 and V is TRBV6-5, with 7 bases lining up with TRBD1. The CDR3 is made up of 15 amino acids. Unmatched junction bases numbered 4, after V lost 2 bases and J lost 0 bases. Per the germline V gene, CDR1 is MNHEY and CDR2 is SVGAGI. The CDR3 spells CASSYDRDSSYEQYF. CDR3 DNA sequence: TGTGCCAGCAGTTACGACAGGGACAGCTCCTACGAGCAGTACTTC.

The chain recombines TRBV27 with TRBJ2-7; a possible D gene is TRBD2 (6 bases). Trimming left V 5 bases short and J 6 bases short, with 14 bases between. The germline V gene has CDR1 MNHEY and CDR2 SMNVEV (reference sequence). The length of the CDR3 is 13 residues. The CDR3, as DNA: TGTGCCAGCAGTCCCGGGACTGGGTCCGAGCAGTACTTC. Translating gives CASSPGTGSEQYF.

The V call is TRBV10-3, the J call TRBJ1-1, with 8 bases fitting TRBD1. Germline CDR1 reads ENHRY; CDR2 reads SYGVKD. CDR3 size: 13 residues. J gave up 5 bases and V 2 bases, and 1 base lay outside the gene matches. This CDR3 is CAISEDRGTEAFF. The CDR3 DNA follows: TGTGCCATCAGTGAGGACAGGGGAACTGAAGCTTTCTTT.

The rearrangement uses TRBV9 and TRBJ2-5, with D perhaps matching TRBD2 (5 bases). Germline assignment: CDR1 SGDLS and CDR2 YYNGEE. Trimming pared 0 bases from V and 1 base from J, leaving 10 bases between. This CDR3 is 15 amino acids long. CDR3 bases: TGTGCCAGCAGCGTAGGCGCTAGCCTCCAAGAGACCCAGTACTTC. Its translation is CASSVGASLQETQYF.

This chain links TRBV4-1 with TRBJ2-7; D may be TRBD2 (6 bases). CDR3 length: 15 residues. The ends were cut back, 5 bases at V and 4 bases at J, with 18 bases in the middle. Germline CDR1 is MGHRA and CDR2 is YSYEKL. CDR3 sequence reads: CASSTVGTVTYEQYF. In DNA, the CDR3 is TGCGCCAGCAGCACAGTAGGGACTGTAACGTACGAGCAGTACTTC.

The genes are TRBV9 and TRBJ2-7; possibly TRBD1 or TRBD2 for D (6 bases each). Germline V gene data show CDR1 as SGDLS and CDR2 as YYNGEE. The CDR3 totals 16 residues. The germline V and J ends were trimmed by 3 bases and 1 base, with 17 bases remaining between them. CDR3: CASSGGPGARSYEQYF. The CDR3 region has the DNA TGTGCCAGCAGCGGGGGGCCGGGGGCTCGATCCTACGAGCAGTACTTC.

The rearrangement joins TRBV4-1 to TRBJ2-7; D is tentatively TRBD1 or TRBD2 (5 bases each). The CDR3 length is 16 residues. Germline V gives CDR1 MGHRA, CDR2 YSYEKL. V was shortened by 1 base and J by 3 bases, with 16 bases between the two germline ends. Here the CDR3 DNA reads TGCGCCAGCAGCCAAGGGGTAGGGACGAGCCACTACGAGCAGTACTTC. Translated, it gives CASSQGVGTSHYEQYF.

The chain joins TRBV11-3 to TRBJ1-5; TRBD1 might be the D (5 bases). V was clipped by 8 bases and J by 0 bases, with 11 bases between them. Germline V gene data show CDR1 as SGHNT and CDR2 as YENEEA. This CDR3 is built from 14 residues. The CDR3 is CASGGHYSNQPQHF. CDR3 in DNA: TGTGCCAGCGGTGGACATTATAGCAATCAGCCCCAGCATTTT.

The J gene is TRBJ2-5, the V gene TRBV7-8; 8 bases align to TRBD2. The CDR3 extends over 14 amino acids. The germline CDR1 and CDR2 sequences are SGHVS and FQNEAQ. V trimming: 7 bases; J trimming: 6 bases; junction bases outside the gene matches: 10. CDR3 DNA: TGTGCCAGCACCCACGAAGGACTAGCCAAGACCCAGTACTTC. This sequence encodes CASTHEGLAKTQYF.

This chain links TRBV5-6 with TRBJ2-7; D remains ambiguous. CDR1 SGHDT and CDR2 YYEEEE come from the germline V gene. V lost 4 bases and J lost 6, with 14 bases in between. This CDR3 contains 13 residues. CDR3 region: CASSPHTTGEQYF. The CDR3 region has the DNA TGTGCCAGCAGCCCTCATACTACCGGCGAGCAGTACTTC.

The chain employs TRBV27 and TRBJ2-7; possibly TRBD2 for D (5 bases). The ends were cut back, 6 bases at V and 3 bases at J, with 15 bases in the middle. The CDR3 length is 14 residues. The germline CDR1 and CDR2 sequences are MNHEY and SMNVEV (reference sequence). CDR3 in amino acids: CASSRILDIYEQYF. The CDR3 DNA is TGTGCCAGCAGCCGAATACTAGATATCTACGAGCAGTACTTC.

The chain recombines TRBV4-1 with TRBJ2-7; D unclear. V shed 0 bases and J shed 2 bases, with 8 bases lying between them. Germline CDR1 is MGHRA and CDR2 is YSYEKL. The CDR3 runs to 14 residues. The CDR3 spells CASSQDQRPYEQYF. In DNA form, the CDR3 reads TGCGCCAGCAGCCAAGATCAGAGGCCCTACGAGCAGTACTTC.

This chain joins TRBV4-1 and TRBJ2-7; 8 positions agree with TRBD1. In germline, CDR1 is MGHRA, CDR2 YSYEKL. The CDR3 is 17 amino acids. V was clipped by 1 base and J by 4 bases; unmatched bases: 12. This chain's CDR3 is CASSQVLSGGATYEQYF. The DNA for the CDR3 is TGCGCCAGCAGCCAAGTCCTTTCAGGGGGCGCAACGTACGAGCAGTACTTC.

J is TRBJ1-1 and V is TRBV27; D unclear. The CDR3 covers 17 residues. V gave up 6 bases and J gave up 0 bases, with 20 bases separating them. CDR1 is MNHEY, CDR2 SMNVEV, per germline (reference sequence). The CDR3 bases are TGTGCCAGCAGGCAACTTCAAGGGCGGGCGATGAACACTGAAGCTTTCTTT. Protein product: CASRQLQGRAMNTEAFF.

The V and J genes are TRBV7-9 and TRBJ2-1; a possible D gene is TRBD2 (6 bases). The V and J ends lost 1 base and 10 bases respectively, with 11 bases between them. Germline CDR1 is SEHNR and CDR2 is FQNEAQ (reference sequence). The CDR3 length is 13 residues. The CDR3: CASSLGSGGEQFF. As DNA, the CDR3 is TGTGCCAGCAGCTTAGGCTCCGGGGGAGAGCAGTTCTTC.

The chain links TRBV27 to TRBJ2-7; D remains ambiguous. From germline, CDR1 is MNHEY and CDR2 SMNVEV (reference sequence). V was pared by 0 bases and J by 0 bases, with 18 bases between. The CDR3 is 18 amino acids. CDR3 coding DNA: TGTGCCAGCAGTTTATCGATAGGAGTACTTACAAGCTCCTACGAGCAGTACTTC. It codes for CASSLSIGVLTSSYEQYF.